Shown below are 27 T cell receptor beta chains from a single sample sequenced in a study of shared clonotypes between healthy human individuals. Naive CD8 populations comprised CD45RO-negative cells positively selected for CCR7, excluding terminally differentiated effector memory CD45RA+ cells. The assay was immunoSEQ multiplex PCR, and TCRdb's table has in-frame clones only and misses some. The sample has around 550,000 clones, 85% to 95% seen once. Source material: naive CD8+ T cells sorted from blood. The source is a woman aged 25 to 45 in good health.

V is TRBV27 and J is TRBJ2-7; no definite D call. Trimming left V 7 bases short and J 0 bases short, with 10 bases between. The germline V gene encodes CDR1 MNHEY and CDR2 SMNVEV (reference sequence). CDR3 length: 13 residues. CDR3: CASMGGSSYEQYF. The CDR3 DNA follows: TGTGCCAGCATGGGCGGAAGCTCCTACGAGCAGTACTTC.

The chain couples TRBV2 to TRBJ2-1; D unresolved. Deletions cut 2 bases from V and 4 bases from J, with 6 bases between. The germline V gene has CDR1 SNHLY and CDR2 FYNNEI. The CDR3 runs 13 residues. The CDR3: CASSEPPYNEQFF. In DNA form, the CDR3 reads TGTGCCAGCAGTGAACCACCATACAATGAGCAGTTCTTC.

The CDR3 sequence: CASSRMNEQFF. DNA of the CDR3: TGTGCCAGCTCCCGTATGAATGAGCAGTTCTTC. The chain carries TRBV7-6 and TRBJ2-1; D unresolved. Germline V lookup: CDR1 SGHVS, CDR2 FNYEAQ. The CDR3 sequence is 11 residues long. Between the trimmed V and J ends, which lost 8 bases and 7 bases, there was a span of 9 bases.

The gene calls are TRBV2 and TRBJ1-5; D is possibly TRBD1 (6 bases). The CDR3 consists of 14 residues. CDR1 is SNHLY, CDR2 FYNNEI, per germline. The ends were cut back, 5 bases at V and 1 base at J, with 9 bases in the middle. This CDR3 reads CASSKGGSNQPQHF. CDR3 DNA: TGTGCCAGCAGTAAGGGGGGAAGCAATCAGCCCCAGCATTTT.

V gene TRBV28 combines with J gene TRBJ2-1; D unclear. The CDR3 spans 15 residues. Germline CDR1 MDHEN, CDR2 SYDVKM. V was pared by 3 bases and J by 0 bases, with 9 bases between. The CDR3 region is CASSFVLSSYNEQFF. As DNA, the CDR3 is TGTGCCAGCAGTTTTGTGCTGAGCTCCTACAATGAGCAGTTCTTC.

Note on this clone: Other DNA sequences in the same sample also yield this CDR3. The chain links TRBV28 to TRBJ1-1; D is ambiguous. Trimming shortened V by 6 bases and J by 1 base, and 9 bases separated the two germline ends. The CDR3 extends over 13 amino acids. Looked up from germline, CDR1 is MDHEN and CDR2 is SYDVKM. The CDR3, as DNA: TGTGCCAGCAGCCCGAGGAGGAACACTGAAGCTTTCTTT. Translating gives CASSPRRNTEAFF.

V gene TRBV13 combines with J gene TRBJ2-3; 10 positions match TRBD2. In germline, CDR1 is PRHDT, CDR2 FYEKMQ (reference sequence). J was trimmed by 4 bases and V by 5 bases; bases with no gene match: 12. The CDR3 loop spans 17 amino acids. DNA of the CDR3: TGTGCCAGCAGCCCCGCGGGCCTAGCGGGAGTTTCAGATACGCAGTATTTT. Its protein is CASSPAGLAGVSDTQYF.

The CDR3 here is CASSALRGSSAHEQFF. The CDR3 nucleotides are TGTGCCAGCAGCGCCCTGCGGGGTTCCTCCGCTCATGAGCAGTTCTTC. This chain uses TRBV9 with TRBJ2-1; weak D call: TRBD2 (6 bases). Trimming left V 3 bases short and J 8 bases short, with 21 bases between. Germline V gene data show CDR1 as SGDLS and CDR2 as YYNGEE. CDR3 length equals 16 residues.

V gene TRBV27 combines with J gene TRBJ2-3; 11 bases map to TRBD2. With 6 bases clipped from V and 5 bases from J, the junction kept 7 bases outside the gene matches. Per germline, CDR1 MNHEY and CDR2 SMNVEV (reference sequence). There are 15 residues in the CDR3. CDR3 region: CASRNSGRAGDTQYF. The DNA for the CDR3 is TGTGCCAGCAGAAATAGCGGGAGGGCCGGAGATACGCAGTATTTT.

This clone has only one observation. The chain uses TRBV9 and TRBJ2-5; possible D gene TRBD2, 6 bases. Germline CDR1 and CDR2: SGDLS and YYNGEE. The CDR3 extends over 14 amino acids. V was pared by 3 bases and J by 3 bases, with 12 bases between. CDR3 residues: CASSALGGKETQYF. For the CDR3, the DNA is TGTGCCAGCAGCGCCCTGGGGGGTAAAGAGACCCAGTACTTC.

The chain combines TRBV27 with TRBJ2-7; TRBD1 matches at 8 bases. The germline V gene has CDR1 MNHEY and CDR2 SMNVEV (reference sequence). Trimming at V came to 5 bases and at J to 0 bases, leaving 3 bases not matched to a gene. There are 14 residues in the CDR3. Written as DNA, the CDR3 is TGTGCCAGCAGTAAGGGACAGGACTCCTACGAGCAGTACTTC. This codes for CASSKGQDSYEQYF.

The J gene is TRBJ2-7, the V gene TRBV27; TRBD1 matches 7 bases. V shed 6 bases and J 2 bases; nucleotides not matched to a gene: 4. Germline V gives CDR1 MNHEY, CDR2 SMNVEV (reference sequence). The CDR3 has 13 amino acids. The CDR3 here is CASREGTAYEQYF. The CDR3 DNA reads TGTGCCAGCAGGGAAGGGACAGCCTACGAGCAGTACTTC.

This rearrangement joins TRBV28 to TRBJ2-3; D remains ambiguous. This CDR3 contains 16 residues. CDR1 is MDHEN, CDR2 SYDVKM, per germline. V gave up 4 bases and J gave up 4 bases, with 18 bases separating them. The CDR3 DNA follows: TGTGCCAGCAGTTCCCCTGGCCGGGTTTGGGCAGATACGCAGTATTTT. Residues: CASSSPGRVWADTQYF.

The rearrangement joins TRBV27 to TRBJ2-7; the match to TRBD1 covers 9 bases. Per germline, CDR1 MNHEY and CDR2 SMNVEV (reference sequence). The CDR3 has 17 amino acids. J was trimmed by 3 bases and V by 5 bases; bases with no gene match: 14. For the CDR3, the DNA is TGTGCCAGCAGTCAGCCGGGACAGGGCGGTGGTATCTACGAGCAGTACTTC. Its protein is CASSQPGQGGGIYEQYF.

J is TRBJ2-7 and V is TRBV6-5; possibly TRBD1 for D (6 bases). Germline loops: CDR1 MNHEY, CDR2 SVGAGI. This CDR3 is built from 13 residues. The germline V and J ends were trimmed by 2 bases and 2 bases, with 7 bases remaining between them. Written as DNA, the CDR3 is TGTGCCAGCAGTTACCCAGGGGCCTACGAGCAGTACTTC. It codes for CASSYPGAYEQYF.

CDR3: CASSLSDYEQFF. The CDR3 DNA follows: TGTGCCAGCAGTTTATCAGATTATGAGCAGTTCTTC. The chain couples TRBV27 to TRBJ2-1; no firm D call. Germline CDR1 is MNHEY and CDR2 is SMNVEV (reference sequence). V was pared by 0 bases and J by 8 bases, with 5 bases between. The CDR3 is 12 residues long.

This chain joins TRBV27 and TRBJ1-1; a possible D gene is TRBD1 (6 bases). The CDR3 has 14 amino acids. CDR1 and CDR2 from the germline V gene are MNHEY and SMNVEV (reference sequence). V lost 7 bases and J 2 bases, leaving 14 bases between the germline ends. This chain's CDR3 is CASTFSGANTEAFF. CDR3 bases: TGTGCCAGCACCTTCTCGGGGGCCAACACTGAAGCTTTCTTT.

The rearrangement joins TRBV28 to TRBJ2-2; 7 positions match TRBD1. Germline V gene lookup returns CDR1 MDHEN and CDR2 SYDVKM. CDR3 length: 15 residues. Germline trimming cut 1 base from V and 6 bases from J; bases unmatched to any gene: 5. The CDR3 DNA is TGTGCCAGCAGTTTATATACAGGGGCCTCCGGGGAGCTGTTTTTT. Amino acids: CASSLYTGASGELFF.

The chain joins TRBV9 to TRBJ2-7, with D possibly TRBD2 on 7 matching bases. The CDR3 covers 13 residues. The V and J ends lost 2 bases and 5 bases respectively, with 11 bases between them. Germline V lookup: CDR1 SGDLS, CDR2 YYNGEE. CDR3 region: CASSVEGGNEQYF. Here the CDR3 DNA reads TGTGCCAGCAGCGTCGAGGGGGGGAACGAGCAGTACTTC. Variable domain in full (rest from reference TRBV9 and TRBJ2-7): DSGVTQTPKHLITATGQRVTLRCSPRSGDLSVYWYQQSLDQGLQFLIQYYNGEERAKGNILERFSAQQFPDLHSELNLSSLELGDSALYFCASSVEGGNEQYFGPGTRLTVT.

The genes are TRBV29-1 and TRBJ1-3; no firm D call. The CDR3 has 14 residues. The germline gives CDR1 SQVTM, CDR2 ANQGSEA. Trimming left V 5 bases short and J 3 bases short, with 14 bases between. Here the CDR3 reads CSVCFPGGGNTIYF. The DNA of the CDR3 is TGCAGCGTTTGCTTCCCCGGCGGTGGAAACACCATATATTTT.

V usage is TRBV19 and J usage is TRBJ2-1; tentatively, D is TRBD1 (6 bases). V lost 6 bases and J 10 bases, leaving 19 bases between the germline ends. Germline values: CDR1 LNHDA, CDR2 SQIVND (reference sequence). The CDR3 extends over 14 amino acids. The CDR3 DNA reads TGTGCCAGTAGGAACCGTTCAGGGGCAGGGGAGCAGTTCTTC. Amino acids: CASRNRSGAGEQFF.

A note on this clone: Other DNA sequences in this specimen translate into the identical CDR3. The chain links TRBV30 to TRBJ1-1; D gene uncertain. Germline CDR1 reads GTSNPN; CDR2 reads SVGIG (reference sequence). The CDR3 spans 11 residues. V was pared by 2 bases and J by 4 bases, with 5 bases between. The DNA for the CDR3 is TGTGCCTGGAGTCGGGGCACTGAAGCTTTCTTT. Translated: CAWSRGTEAFF.

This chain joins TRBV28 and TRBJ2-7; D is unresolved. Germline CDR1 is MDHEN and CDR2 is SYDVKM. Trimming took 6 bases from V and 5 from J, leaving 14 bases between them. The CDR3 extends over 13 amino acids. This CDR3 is CASRSTDLDEQYF. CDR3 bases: TGTGCCAGCAGATCTACGGATCTGGACGAGCAGTACTTC.

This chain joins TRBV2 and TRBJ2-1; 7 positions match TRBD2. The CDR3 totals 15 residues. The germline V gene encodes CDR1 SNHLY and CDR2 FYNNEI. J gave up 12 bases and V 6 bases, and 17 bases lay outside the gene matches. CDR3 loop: CASSEGTTSVLGQFF. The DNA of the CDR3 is TGTGCCAGCAGCGAGGGAACTACTAGCGTCTTGGGGCAGTTCTTC.

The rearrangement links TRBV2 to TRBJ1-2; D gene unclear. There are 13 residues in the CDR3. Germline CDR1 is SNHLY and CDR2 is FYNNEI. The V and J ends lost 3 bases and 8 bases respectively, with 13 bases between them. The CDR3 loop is CASSDPRWWGYTF. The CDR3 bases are TGTGCCAGCAGTGATCCGCGGTGGTGGGGCTACACCTTC.

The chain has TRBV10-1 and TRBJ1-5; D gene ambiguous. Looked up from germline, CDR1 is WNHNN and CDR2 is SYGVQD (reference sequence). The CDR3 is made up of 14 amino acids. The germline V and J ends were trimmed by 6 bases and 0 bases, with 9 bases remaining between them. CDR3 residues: CASRAVYSNQPQHF. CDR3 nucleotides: TGCGCCAGCAGGGCCGTTTATAGCAATCAGCCCCAGCATTTT.

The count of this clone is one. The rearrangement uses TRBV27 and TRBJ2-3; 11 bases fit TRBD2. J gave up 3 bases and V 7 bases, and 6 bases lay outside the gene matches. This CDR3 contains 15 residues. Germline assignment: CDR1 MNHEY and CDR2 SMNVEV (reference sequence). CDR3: CASNIAGGPTDTQYF. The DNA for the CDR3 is TGTGCCAGCAATATAGCGGGAGGGCCTACAGATACGCAGTATTTT.